These T cell receptor beta chains were read from a single sample in a study of OX40 agonist ivuxolimab in advanced cancers. Sequencing used immunoSEQ multiplex PCR; TCRdb keeps in-frame clones, though not all of them. This table has some 2,900 clones, 55% to 85% appearing once. Sequences were derived from CD4+ or CD8+ T cells sorted from blood, sampled in a trial of the OX40 agonist ivuxolimab. These receptors were taken from an adult with an advanced solid tumor such as melanoma, head and neck, liver or kidney cancer. The CDR3 runs from the conserved cysteine through the conserved F or W. Each record gives: V gene, J gene, clone size, D gene, CDR3 length, CDR3 DNA, CDR3 protein. D genes are given only for firm matches. Clone size is not always given. Where it is, it says once, few, many or a class for expanded clones.

>TRBV4-1|TRBJ2-5|NA|TRBD2|17
TGCGCCAGCAGCCAAGAGGGGCTAGCGGGGGGTCTAGAGACCCAGTACTTC
CASSQEGLAGGLETQYF
>TRBV7-9|TRBJ2-5|NA|TRBD2|14
TGTGCCAGCAGCTTGGCTAGCGGGGGGGGGACCCAGTACTTC
CASSLASGGGTQYF
>TRBV4-1|TRBJ1-4|few|NA|16
TGCGCCAGCAGCCAAGAGATGGGGACAACTAATGAAAAACTGTTTTTT
CASSQEMGTTNEKLFF
>TRBV13|TRBJ1-2|few|TRBD1|16
TGTGCCAGCAGTCTCAGAGGGCCGGGACAGGGAGACGGCTACACCTTC
CASSLRGPGQGDGYTF
>TRBV4-3|TRBJ2-2|NA|TRBD2|21
TGCGCCAGCAGCCAGGTCGCTCCGGGACTAGCGGGGGGGCCGGGCACCGGGGAGCTGTTTTTT
CASSQVAPGLAGGPGTGELFF
>TRBV28|TRBJ2-5|NA|NA|15
TGTGCCAGCAGAGGGGCGGACCTCTTTCAAGAGACCCAGTACTTC
CASRGADLFQETQYF
>TRBV15|TRBJ2-1|few|NA|13
TGTGCCACCAGCAGAGAGCCGAACAATGAGCAGTTCTTC
CATSREPNNEQFF
>TRBV9|TRBJ2-5|NA|TRBD2|15
TGTGCCAGCAGCGTAGCGGCGGGGGGGCAAGAGACCCAGTACTTC
CASSVAAGGQETQYF
>TRBV2|TRBJ1-2|once|TRBD1|15
TGTGCCAGCAGTGAGGGGACAGGGATGGGAGGTGGCTACACCTTC
CASSEGTGMGGGYTF
>TRBV6-1|TRBJ2-1|NA|TRBD1|13
TGTGCCAGCAGGGGGACAGGGGGCTATGAGCAGTTCTTC
CASRGTGGYEQFF
>TRBV6-5|TRBJ1-4|NA|TRBD1|15
TGTGCCAGCAGTCACCGACAGGGAAGTAATGAAAAACTGTTTTTT
CASSHRQGSNEKLFF
>TRBV7-8|TRBJ1-5|NA|NA|15
TGTGCCAGCAGCTTAGGTTTGAGGGGGAATCAGCCCCAGCATTTT
CASSLGLRGNQPQHF
>TRBV14|TRBJ2-7|few|TRBD1|16
TGTGCCAGCAGCCGGTGGACCGGGACAGGCTCCTACGAGCAGTACTTC
CASSRWTGTGSYEQYF
>TRBV13|TRBJ1-2|NA|TRBD1|14
TGTGCCAGCAGCTTAGGGACAGGGAGCTATGGCTACACCTTC
CASSLGTGSYGYTF
>TRBV5-5|TRBJ2-3|NA|NA|14
TGTGCCAGCAGCTTAGACAGCAGCACAGATACGCAGTATTTT
CASSLDSSTDTQYF
>TRBV4-1|TRBJ2-5|NA|TRBD2|14
TGCGCCAGCAGGGCCCTAGCGGACCAAGAGACCCAGTACTTC
CASRALADQETQYF